A single sample gave rise to the 2 T cell receptor beta chains below, sequenced in a study of shared clonotypes between healthy human individuals. Sequencing was performed with immunoSEQ multiplex PCR; in TCRdb, only in-frame clones are kept and a portion is missing. Of about 1.1 million clones listed, around 77% are singletons. Input material: memory CD4+ T cells from PBMCs. Subset here: CD45RA-negative fraction. Every receptor here comes from a man between 18 and 35 years old in good health. Some clones in this sample may be carry-over from other donors' samples.

The chain is built from TRBV7-2 and TRBJ2-1, with 13 bases identical to TRBD2. CDR1 SGHTA and CDR2 FQGNSA come from the germline V gene. J was trimmed by 4 bases and V by 5 bases; bases with no gene match: 11. This CDR3 is 18 amino acids long. CDR3 in DNA: TGTGCCAGCAGCCTTCGGACTAGCGGGAGTATTGTGTACAATGAGCAGTTCTTC. Its protein product is CASSLRTSGSIVYNEQFF.

This chain links TRBV9 with TRBJ1-1; D gene ambiguous. The CDR3 covers 14 residues. The V and J ends lost 5 bases and 5 bases respectively, with 16 bases between them. Germline V gene sequence: CDR1 SGDLS, CDR2 YYNGEE. The CDR3: CASSPQKGWTEAFF. In nucleotides, the CDR3 is TGTGCCAGCAGTCCCCAAAAAGGGTGGACTGAAGCTTTCTTT.